This T cell receptor beta chain originates from a study of T cell responses to AZD1222 COVID-19 vaccine. The method was immunoSEQ multiplex PCR; TCRdb's version includes in-frame clones alone and lacks a portion of them. The sample contains fewer than 55,000 clones, 80% to 95% of which appear only once. This CDR3 is 16 amino acids long. V was clipped by 0 bases and J by 6 bases, with 14 bases between them. The V gene's germline CDR1 is LNHDA and CDR2 SQIVND (reference sequence). This clonotype was sampled from an adult who received the AZD1222 COVID-19 vaccine. This sample comprised peripheral blood, obtained 28 days after the second AZD1222 dose. V and J are TRBV19 and TRBJ2-2, with D perhaps assigned TRBD1 or TRBD2 (5 bases each). The CDR3 spells CASSIEGTAQAGELFF. CDR3 in DNA: TGTGCCAGTAGTATAGAAGGGACGGCACAAGCCGGGGAGCTGTTTTTT.